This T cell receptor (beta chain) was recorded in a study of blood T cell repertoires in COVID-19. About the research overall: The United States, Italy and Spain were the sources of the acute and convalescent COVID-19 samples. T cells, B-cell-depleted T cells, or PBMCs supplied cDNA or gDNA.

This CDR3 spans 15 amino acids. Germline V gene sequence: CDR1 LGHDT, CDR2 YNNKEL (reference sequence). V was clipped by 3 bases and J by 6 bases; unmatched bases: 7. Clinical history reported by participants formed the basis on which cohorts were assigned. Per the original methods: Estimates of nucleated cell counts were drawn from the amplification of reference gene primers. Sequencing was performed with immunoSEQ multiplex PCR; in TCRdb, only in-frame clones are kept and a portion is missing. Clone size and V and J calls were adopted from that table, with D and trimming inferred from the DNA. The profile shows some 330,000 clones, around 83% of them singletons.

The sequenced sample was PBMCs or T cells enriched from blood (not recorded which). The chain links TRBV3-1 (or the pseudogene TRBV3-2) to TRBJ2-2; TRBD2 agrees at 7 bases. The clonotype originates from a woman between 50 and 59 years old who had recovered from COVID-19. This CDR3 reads CASSQTGLVSGELFF. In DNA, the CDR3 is TGTGCCAGCAGCCAGACCGGACTAGTTTCCGGGGAGCTGTTTTTT.